These 24 T cell receptor beta chains came from one sample sequenced in a study of human T cells and chemical hapten exposure. MiXCR, run by TCRdb on the RACE reads, gives a single entry per CDR3 protein. The sample has around 70,000 distinct CDR3 sequences, about 6% seen once. The sample's time point: healthy volunteer bleed at 6 weeks. Total RNA was isolated from unfractionated whole blood. Sequenced sample: whole blood. Every receptor here comes from a female donor in good health. Some clones in this sample may be carry-over from other donors' samples.

The genes are TRBV4-1 and TRBJ1-5, with 7 bases that match TRBD1. The CDR3 extends over 15 amino acids. V gave up 0 bases and J gave up 5 bases; unmatched junction bases: 4. CDR1 and CDR2 (germline): MGHRA, YSYEKL. CDR3 DNA: TGCGCCAGCAGCCAAGACCGGGACAGATATCAGCCCCAGCATTTT. Amino acids: CASSQDRDRYQPQHF.

This clonotype was recorded many times. The rearrangement links TRBV9 to TRBJ2-3; the D gene is possibly TRBD2 (6 bases). Germline V CDR1 and CDR2: SGDLS, YYNGEE. The CDR3 runs to 15 residues. Deletions cut 0 bases from V and 2 bases from J, with 10 bases between. The CDR3 loop is CASSVGTGATDTQYF. The CDR3 coding sequence is TGTGCCAGCAGCGTAGGAACGGGAGCCACAGATACGCAGTATTTT. The complete variable domain, with remaining parts taken from reference TRBV9 and TRBJ2-3, reads DSGVTQTPKHLITATGQRVTLRCSPRSGDLSVYWYQQSLDQGLQFLIQYYNGEERAKGNILERFSAQQFPDLHSELNLSSLELGDSALYFCASSVGTGATDTQYFGPGTRLTVL.

This clonotype was detected ten times or more. The gene calls are TRBV27 and TRBJ1-6; 7 bases fit TRBD1. The CDR3 runs to 17 residues. The junction had 11 bases not matched to a gene; V was cut back by 6 bases and J by 3 bases. The germline V gene encodes CDR1 MNHEY and CDR2 SMNVEV (reference sequence). In nucleotides, the CDR3 is TGTGCCAGCAGACCCACCAAGGGGGCGAACTATAATTCACCCCTCCACTTT. It codes for CASRPTKGANYNSPLHF.

This clonotype was found many times. The rearrangement links TRBV27 to TRBJ1-6; 8 positions agree with TRBD1. V was clipped by 4 bases and J by 7 bases; unmatched bases: 9. The CDR3 consists of 16 residues. Germline V gene data show CDR1 as MNHEY and CDR2 as SMNVEV (reference sequence). Here the CDR3 reads CASSSSRTGRNSPLHF. The CDR3 bases are TGTGCCAGCAGTTCATCGCGGACAGGGCGAAATTCACCCCTCCACTTT.

This clonotype was recorded many times. The chain carries TRBV27 and TRBJ1-6; D is ambiguous. The germline V and J ends were trimmed by 3 bases and 6 bases, with 9 bases remaining between them. CDR1 is MNHEY and CDR2 is SMNVEV in the germline V gene (reference sequence). This CDR3 contains 14 residues. The CDR3 is CASSFWGGNSPLHF. The CDR3 coding sequence is TGTGCCAGCAGTTTTTGGGGTGGTAATTCACCCCTCCACTTT.

This clonotype was observed at least ten times. This chain connects TRBV2 to TRBJ1-5, with unresolved D. V dropped 2 bases and J dropped 1 base, with 12 bases sitting between them. The CDR3 spans 16 residues. The germline V gene has CDR1 SNHLY and CDR2 FYNNEI. CDR3 coding DNA: TGTGCCAGCAGTGAATGGGAGCTACAAAGCAATCAGCCCCAGCATTTT. Amino acids: CASSEWELQSNQPQHF.

This clonotype was observed a handful of times. This chain connects TRBV7-9 to TRBJ2-7; TRBD2 matches at 12 bases. Trimming cost V 5 bases and J 12 bases; bases outside gene matches: 5. The CDR3 is made up of 12 amino acids. The germline gives CDR1 SEHNR, CDR2 FQNEAQ (reference sequence). CDR3: CASSIGLAGPYF. CDR3 coding DNA: TGTGCCAGCAGCATCGGACTAGCGGGACCGTACTTC.

At least ten counts were recorded for this clonotype. The rearrangement uses TRBV2 and TRBJ1-2, with TRBD1 identical over 7 bases. With V trimmed by 7 bases and J by 6 bases, 5 bases remained unmatched. CDR3 size: 12 residues. Germline loops: CDR1 SNHLY, CDR2 FYNNEI. The CDR3 sequence is CASKDRVDGYTF. The CDR3 bases are TGTGCCAGCAAAGACAGGGTTGATGGCTACACCTTC.

This chain joins TRBV27 and TRBJ2-5; D not resolved. CDR3 size: 16 residues. The V and J ends lost 5 bases and 4 bases respectively, with 20 bases between them. Germline V lookup: CDR1 MNHEY, CDR2 SMNVEV (reference sequence). Here the CDR3 DNA reads TGTGCCAGCAGTCGAGCCGCGGCAGTATCAACAGAGACCCAGTACTTC. Protein sequence: CASSRAAAVSTETQYF.

The gene calls are TRBV19 and TRBJ1-5; D remains unclear. This CDR3 is built from 16 residues. Trimming took off 3 bases at V and 2 bases at J, with 14 bases between the two ends. Germline V gene lookup returns CDR1 LNHDA and CDR2 SQIVND (reference sequence). The CDR3 bases are TGTGCCAGTAGTATGTTCGTGACTGTGGGCAATCAGCCCCAGCATTTT. This sequence encodes CASSMFVTVGNQPQHF.

In this sample, this clonotype turned up many times. This chain joins TRBV18 and TRBJ2-4; D perhaps matches TRBD2 (5 bases). The CDR3 totals 13 residues. The germline V gene encodes CDR1 KGHSH and CDR2 LQKENI. Trimming took 3 bases from V and 3 from J, leaving 6 bases between them. Here the CDR3 reads CASSPGNKNIQYF. The CDR3, as DNA: TGTGCCAGCTCACCCGGGAACAAAAACATTCAGTACTTC.

This clonotype is labeled medium-sized. The rearrangement uses TRBV2 and TRBJ1-6; weak D call: TRBD1 (6 bases). Trimming removed 7 bases from V and 7 bases from J, with 20 bases in between. The CDR3 length is 16 residues. Germline V gene lookup returns CDR1 SNHLY and CDR2 FYNNEI. CDR3 sequence: CASTTTRGRGNSPLHF. Written as DNA, the CDR3 is TGTGCCAGCACGACGACGCGGGGCAGGGGAAATTCACCCCTCCACTTT.

This clonotype was seen more than once but under ten times. V usage is TRBV29-1 and J usage is TRBJ2-1; no clear D. The V end was cut by 6 bases, the J end by 0 bases, with 12 bases between. The CDR3 sequence is 14 residues long. Germline lookup yields CDR1 SQVTM and CDR2 ANQGSEA. The CDR3, as DNA: TGCAGCGTCGACGACAAAAGCTCCTACAATGAGCAGTTCTTC. It encodes CSVDDKSSYNEQFF.

This sequence joins TRBV30 and TRBJ2-4, with D perhaps matching TRBD2 (6 bases). This CDR3 has 15 amino acids. V gave up 0 bases and J gave up 3 bases, with 12 bases separating them. CDR1 is GTSNPN, CDR2 SVGIG, per germline (reference sequence). Here the CDR3 reads CAWSVPGDGKNIQYF. Here the CDR3 DNA reads TGTGCCTGGAGTGTACCGGGGGATGGCAAAAACATTCAGTACTTC.

This clonotype showed up many times. The rearrangement uses TRBV12-3 or TRBV12-4 and TRBJ2-1; D perhaps matches TRBD2 (6 bases). Between the trimmed V and J ends, which lost 4 bases and 0 bases, there was a span of 10 bases. The CDR3 runs to 15 residues. For the CDR3, the DNA is TGTGCCAGCAGTTCCCCCGGGAGCTCCTACAATGAGCAGTTCTTC. Translating gives CASSSPGSSYNEQFF.

This clonotype was detected many times. The chain is built from TRBV3-1 and TRBJ1-3, with D unclear. Germline CDR1 LGHDT, CDR2 YNNKEL (reference sequence). The CDR3 totals 16 residues. V gave up 1 base and J gave up 0 bases, with 10 bases separating them. CDR3 protein: CASSQGPGTSGNTIYF. In nucleotides, the CDR3 is TGTGCCAGCAGCCAAGGGCCGGGTACCTCTGGAAACACCATATATTTT.

The table lists this clonotype with a few counts. The rearrangement joins TRBV29-1 to TRBJ2-7; 9 bases align to TRBD1. After removal of 0 bases from V and 1 base from J, the junction contained 1 base not matched to a gene. CDR3 size: 14 residues. CDR1 and CDR2 (germline): SQVTM, ANQGSEA. The DNA for the CDR3 is TGCAGCGTTGAAGATGGGACAGGGTCCTACGAGCAGTACTTC. Translation gives CSVEDGTGSYEQYF.

In this sample, this clonotype turned up a few times. This rearrangement joins TRBV6-4 to TRBJ1-2; D ambiguous. The germline V and J ends were trimmed by 3 bases and 1 base, with 3 bases remaining between them. Germline V lookup: CDR1 MRHNA, CDR2 SNTAGT. The CDR3 covers 12 residues. The DNA for the CDR3 is TGTGCCAGCAGTGAGGGTAACTATGGCTACACCTTC. Protein sequence: CASSEGNYGYTF.

The chain carries TRBV25-1 and TRBJ2-7; D is ambiguous. Trimming cost V 4 bases and J 0 bases, with 22 bases left between them. Looked up from germline, CDR1 is MGHDK and CDR2 is SYGVNS. The CDR3 extends over 18 amino acids. The CDR3 DNA follows: TGTGCCAGCAGTGGGGTGGTCGGAGTTGAGGATTTCTCCTACGAGCAGTACTTC. The encoded protein is CASSGVVGVEDFSYEQYF.

The V call is TRBV28, the J call TRBJ2-1; tentatively, D is TRBD1 or TRBD2 (5 bases each). CDR3 length equals 14 residues. The germline V and J ends were trimmed by 2 bases and 3 bases, with 8 bases remaining between them. Germline loops: CDR1 MDHEN, CDR2 SYDVKM. CDR3 residues: CASSLERGYNEQFF. The CDR3 DNA is TGTGCCAGCAGTTTAGAGAGGGGCTACAATGAGCAGTTCTTC.

This chain joins TRBV29-1 and TRBJ2-3; maybe TRBD2 (6 bases). The CDR3 contains 10 residues. V lost 7 bases and J 4 bases, leaving 6 bases between the germline ends. Germline CDR1 and CDR2: SQVTM and ANQGSEA. The CDR3 loop reads CSAGADTQYF. The CDR3 DNA sequence: TGCAGCGCGGGGGCAGATACGCAGTATTTT.

The table lists this clonotype with a few counts. The V gene is TRBV10-3, the J gene TRBJ2-3, with 12 bases that match TRBD1. Germline trimming cut 6 bases from V and 0 bases from J; bases unmatched to any gene: 10. There are 18 residues in the CDR3. The V gene's germline CDR1 is ENHRY and CDR2 SYGVKD. CDR3 bases: TGTGCCATCAGCAAAACCGGGGGACAGGGGGCCAGCACAGATACGCAGTATTTT. Residues: CAISKTGGQGASTDTQYF.

In this sample, this clonotype turned up a few times. This sequence joins TRBV3-1 and TRBJ2-2, with 7 nucleotides matching TRBD1. CDR3 length equals 14 residues. The V gene end was trimmed by 4 bases and the J gene end by 3 bases; junction bases not matched to a gene: 2. Per the germline V gene, CDR1 is LGHDT and CDR2 is YNNKEL (reference sequence). As DNA, the CDR3 is TGTGCCAGCAGCCTAACAGGGGACACCGGGGAGCTGTTTTTT. Protein sequence: CASSLTGDTGELFF.

Many counts were recorded for this clonotype. The rearrangement links TRBV29-1 to TRBJ1-3; TRBD1 is a possible D gene (5 bases). Germline V lookup: CDR1 SQVTM, CDR2 ANQGSEA. Deletions cut 0 bases from V and 0 bases from J, with 18 bases between. The CDR3 spans 18 residues. The CDR3 loop is CSVEDTGEGLNSGNTIYF. For the CDR3, the DNA is TGCAGCGTTGAAGATACGGGCGAGGGACTAAACTCTGGAAACACCATATATTTT. Together with reference TRBV29-1 and TRBJ1-3, the CDR3 gives the full variable domain: SAVISQKPSRDICQRGTSLTIQCQVDSQVTMMFWYRQQPGQSLTLIATANQGSEATYESGFVIDKFPISRPNLTFSTLTVSNMSPEDSSIYLCSVEDTGEGLNSGNTIYFGEGSWLTVV.